Below, one T cell receptor beta chain is given with its context. Its specificity is unknown. The sample comes from a study of human T cells and chemical hapten exposure. Findings of the study overall: Expanded TCRs showed more large CDR3 clusters than pre-sensitization or healthy control sets.

Time point indicated: patch test 1, 2 weeks after DPC sensitization. The sample's treatment: therapeutic diphenylcyclopropenone sensitization with weekly scalp DPC. Unfractionated whole blood was the source from which total RNA was extracted. The study enrolled 18 to 70-year-old alopecia patients suitable for DPC. The germline gives CDR1 MNHEY, CDR2 SMNVEV (reference sequence). The V end was cut by 2 bases, the J end by 5 bases, with 12 bases between. This CDR3 contains 14 residues. Each CDR3 protein gets one entry after TCRdb re-called the RACE reads with MiXCR. This sample has tens of thousands of distinct CDR3 sequences, with approximately 11% found just once.

The sample consisted of whole blood, taken in connection with sensitization to the hapten diphenylcyclopropenone (DPC). V gene TRBV27 combines with J gene TRBJ2-5; D might be TRBD1 (6 bases). The TCR originated in a woman between 35 and 50 years old with alopecia areata. Some clones in this sample may be carry-over from other donors' samples. CDR3 bases: TGTGCCAGCAGTTTAAGCAGGGGCCGGGAGACCCAGTACTTC. The encoded protein is CASSLSRGRETQYF.